This is a list of T cell receptor beta chains from one sample in a study of cytomegalovirus exposure and HLA in healthy donors. Assay used: immunoSEQ multiplex PCR; TCRdb lists only in-frame clones, some missing. The profile shows 150,000 to 200,000 clones, 80% of them singletons. Sequencing used PBMCs. These receptors came from a man aged 30-40 years in good health and CMV-seropositive. Each CDR3 is given with its conserved first and last residue. The order of the fields is J gene, V gene, D gene, clone size, CDR3 protein, CDR3 DNA. D genes are given only for firm matches. The listing skips clone size in some rows; elsewhere it reads once, few, many or a size class.

>TRBJ1-2|TRBV18|-|-
CASSPLGRVGYTF
TGTGCCAGCTCACCACTTGGCAGGGTCGGCTACACCTTC
>TRBJ1-6|TRBV2|-|-
CASSGALNSPLHF
TGTGCCAGCAGTGGGGCCCTGAATTCACCCCTCCACTTT
>TRBJ2-7|TRBV7-2|-|-
CASSLLALSSYEQYF
TGTGCCAGCAGCTTACTAGCGCTCAGCTCCTACGAGCAGTACTTC
>TRBJ2-1|TRBV11-3|-|-
CASSFGRNNEQFF
TGTGCCAGCAGCTTTGGCCGCAACAATGAGCAGTTCTTC
>TRBJ2-5|TRBV7-6|TRBD2|-
CASSKPLAGGDHQETQYF
TGTGCCAGCAGCAAACCACTAGCGGGGGGCGACCACCAAGAGACCCAGTACTTC
>TRBJ1-2|TRBV9|-|-
CASKPLSGSSWSYGYTF
TGTGCCAGCAAACCACTGTCGGGGTCCTCTTGGTCCTATGGCTACACCTTC
>TRBJ1-5|TRBV19|TRBD1|-
CASSSDRGLDQPQHF
TGTGCCAGTAGTTCGGACAGGGGGCTCGATCAGCCCCAGCATTTT
>TRBJ2-3|TRBV7-9|TRBD2|-
CASSPRTRRDTQYF
TGTGCCAGCAGCCCTCGGACTAGAAGAGATACGCAGTATTTT
>TRBJ1-1|TRBV5-1|-|-
CASRTHTGDTEAFF
TGCGCCAGCAGGACCCATACAGGTGACACTGAAGCTTTCTTT
>TRBJ2-3|TRBV9|-|-
CASSVGPSASTDTQYF
TGTGCCAGCAGCGTAGGTCCTAGCGCGAGCACAGATACGCAGTATTTT
>TRBJ1-3|TRBV19|-|-
CASSIDPRGSSGNTIYF
TGTGCCAGTAGTATAGATCCTCGGGGAAGCTCTGGAAACACCATATATTTT
>TRBJ1-2|TRBV19|-|-
CASRRDASKEGYTF
TGTGCCAGTAGGCGGGACGCCTCGAAGGAGGGCTACACCTTC
>TRBJ1-1|TRBV6-5|TRBD1|-
CASSYSDRGAEAFF
TGTGCCAGCAGTTACTCGGACAGGGGCGCTGAAGCTTTCTTT
>TRBJ1-1|TRBV9|-|-
CASSGAGGINTEAFF
TGTGCCAGCAGCGGAGCCGGAGGGATAAACACTGAAGCTTTCTTT
>TRBJ2-3|TRBV5-4|-|once
CASSLGQVTDTQYF
TGTGCCAGCAGCTTGGGGCAGGTTACAGATACGCAGTATTTT
>TRBJ2-7|TRBV5-1|-|once
CASSPGMDEQYF
TGCGCCAGCAGCCCGGGGATGGACGAGCAGTACTTC
>TRBJ2-2|TRBV6-1|TRBD1|-
CASRDTDRGAGELFF
TGTGCCAGCAGAGATACGGACAGGGGCGCCGGGGAGCTGTTTTTT
>TRBJ2-3|TRBV25-1|-|-
CASSSGDQRTDTQYF
TGTGCCAGCAGTTCGGGGGACCAAAGAACAGATACGCAGTATTTT
>TRBJ2-3|TRBV29-1|TRBD2|-
CSVGGGRGNTQYF
TGCAGCGTTGGGGGCGGGAGGGGGAATACGCAGTATTTT
>TRBJ2-5|TRBV6-1|-|-
CASRQLEYQETQYF
TGTGCCAGCAGACAACTAGAGTACCAAGAGACCCAGTACTTC
>TRBJ1-2|TRBV5-3|TRBD1|once
CARSSLDRGTNYGYTF
TGTGCCAGAAGCTCCCTGGACAGGGGAACTAACTATGGCTACACCTTC
>TRBJ1-2|TRBV2|TRBD1|-
CASSEGRQGVNYGYTF
TGTGCCAGCAGTGAAGGGCGACAGGGCGTAAACTATGGCTACACCTTC
>TRBJ1-2|TRBV5-1|TRBD1|-
CASSSWGDSANYGYTF
TGCGCCAGCAGCTCCTGGGGGGACAGTGCTAACTATGGCTACACCTTC
>TRBJ2-3|TRBV6-6|TRBD2|-
CASRRTSGTDTQYF
TGTGCCAGCAGAAGGACTAGCGGCACAGATACGCAGTATTTT
>TRBJ2-5|TRBV2|TRBD2|-
CASSVSLFSGGRETQYF
TGTGCCAGCAGTGTCTCCCTCTTCAGCGGGGGTAGGGAGACCCAGTACTTC
>TRBJ2-5|TRBV19|-|-
CASSLVAAHGAETQYF
TGTGCCAGTAGTCTCGTCGCCGCTCATGGGGCAGAGACCCAGTACTTC
>TRBJ2-3|TRBV10-3|-|-
CAIRDYPRTDTQYF
TGTGCCATCAGGGACTATCCTCGCACAGATACGCAGTATTTT
>TRBJ1-5|TRBV6-1|-|-
CASSLQGNQPQHF
TGTGCCAGCAGCCTACAGGGAAATCAGCCCCAGCATTTT
>TRBJ1-1|TRBV6-1|-|-
CASSEGPGLNTEAFF
TGTGCCAGCAGTGAAGGTCCAGGGCTGAACACTGAAGCTTTCTTT
>TRBJ1-1|TRBV28|TRBD1|few
CATGITGEVLNTEAFF
TGTGCCACTGGGATCACAGGGGAGGTCTTGAACACTGAAGCTTTCTTT
>TRBJ2-1|TRBV19|TRBD1|-
CASSKGRQGMVNEQFF
TGTGCCAGTAGTAAGGGGAGACAGGGAATGGTCAATGAGCAGTTCTTC
>TRBJ2-5|TRBV7-9|-|few
CASSQDYQETQYF
TGTGCCAGCAGCCAGGACTACCAAGAGACCCAGTACTTC
>TRBJ1-2|TRBV19|TRBD1|-
CASSIAAGGLYYGYTF
TGTGCCAGTAGTATCGCGGCAGGGGGGTTATATTATGGCTACACCTTC
>TRBJ1-1|TRBV6-5|-|-
CASRMLPNTEAFF
TGTGCCAGCCGCATGCTACCGAACACTGAAGCTTTCTTT
>TRBJ2-4|TRBV6-1|-|-
CASSDVKLAKNIQYF
TGTGCCAGCAGTGACGTGAAACTAGCCAAAAACATTCAGTACTTC
>TRBJ2-7|TRBV6-1|-|-
CAKPTDPSYEQYF
TGTGCCAAACCGACAGACCCATCCTACGAGCAGTACTTC
>TRBJ1-1|TRBV5-4|-|-
CASEVQGMNTEAFF
TGTGCCAGCGAGGTTCAGGGGATGAACACTGAAGCTTTCTTT
>TRBJ1-1|TRBV27|-|-
CASSLYRSLMNTEAFF
TGTGCCAGCAGTTTATACAGGAGCCTCATGAACACTGAAGCTTTCTTT
>TRBJ2-6|TRBV19|-|-
CASSIGLSGANVLTF
TGTGCCAGTAGTATAGGGCTCTCTGGGGCCAACGTCCTGACTTTC
>TRBJ2-5|TRBV29-1|-|-
CSVEDHGGETQYF
TGCAGCGTTGAAGATCATGGCGGGGAGACCCAGTACTTC
>TRBJ2-6|TRBV25-1|-|few
CASSESSTGPGANVLTF
TGTGCCAGCAGTGAATCCTCAACAGGGCCTGGGGCCAACGTCCTGACTTTC